The sequence of this TCR beta chain was determined in a study of T cells in localized non-small cell lung cancer. CDR3 length: 14 residues. Trimming stripped 5 bases from V and 6 bases from J, with 13 bases between. CDR1 and CDR2 (germline): MGHDK, SYGVNS. This clone has a single count. Its antigen is not identified. The data were produced by immunoSEQ multiplex PCR, yet TCRdb's version contains in-frame clones alone and is incomplete. Of around 26,000 clones in the sample, 88% were seen once. Study findings and constraints: Heterogeneity is still possible, as just one tumor region was sequenced. Adjacent uninvolved lung tissue had the highest T cell clonality, exceeding tumor. In adjacent lung, a median about 54 of the top 100 tumor clones were found.

V is TRBV25-1 and J is TRBJ2-2; D is possibly TRBD1 or TRBD2 (7 bases each). The input for sequencing was peripheral blood mononuclear cells, taken before any cancer treatment. This clonotype originated in a woman between 40 and 69 years old with stage III lung adenocarcinoma. The CDR3 nucleotides are TGTGCCAGCAGTTGGGCAGGGGGGGCCGGGGAGCTGTTTTTT. Translation: CASSWAGGAGELFF.